These 27 T cell receptor beta chains came from one sample sequenced in a study of identical twins. MiXCR, run by TCRdb on the 5' RACE reads, gives a single entry per CDR3 protein. Here the sample spans some 260,000 distinct CDR3 sequences, about an eighth being singletons. The sequenced sample consisted of memory (CD45RO+) T cells sorted from blood. The receptors shown here come from a woman between 18 and 29 years old in good health.

This clonotype was picked up a small number of times. At one end the junction does not follow the germline gene, possibly because of a read error. V and J are TRBV7-7 and TRBJ2-5; a possible D gene is TRBD1 (6 bases). This CDR3 contains 13 residues. Germline assignment: CDR1 SSHAT and CDR2 FNYEAQ (reference sequence). CDR3 sequence: CASSSQGPETQYF. The CDR3 DNA reads TGTGCTAGCAGCTCACAGGGTCCAGAGACCCAGTACTTC.

As for this clonotype: Germline is not matched at one junction end, which may reflect a read error. The rearrangement links TRBV5-6 to TRBJ2-2; the D gene could be TRBD1 or TRBD2 (5 bases each). Germline-derived CDR1 and CDR2 are SGHDT and YYEEEE. The CDR3 totals 14 residues. CDR3 protein: CASSFGTNSGELFF. DNA for the CDR3: TGTGCCAGCAGCTTCGGGACCAACAGCGGGGAGCTGTTTTTT.

This clonotype has only a few counts. The chain couples TRBV13 to TRBJ2-2, with 7 positions matching TRBD1. The V segment lost 5 bases and the J segment 3 bases; nucleotides outside the gene matches: 9. This CDR3 spans 16 amino acids. Per germline, CDR1 PRHDT and CDR2 FYEKMQ (reference sequence). The CDR3 spells CASSHYRGRDTGELFF. The CDR3 coding sequence is TGTGCCAGCAGCCACTACAGGGGTAGGGACACCGGGGAGCTGTTTTTT.

V is TRBV10-3 and J is TRBJ2-3; TRBD2 aligns across 8 bases. The V gene's germline CDR1 is ENHRY and CDR2 SYGVKD. The CDR3 length is 15 residues. V was pared by 3 bases and J by 4 bases, with 6 bases of the junction left unmatched. In nucleotides, the CDR3 is TGTGCCATCAGTGACAGAGCGGGAGTAGCAGATACGCAGTATTTT. Its translation: CAISDRAGVADTQYF.

In its sample, this clonotype was seen a few times. The V and J genes are TRBV20-1 and TRBJ2-7; 7 bases match TRBD2. Trimming took 5 bases from V and 2 from J; bases not matched to a gene: 3. CDR3 length: 12 residues. CDR1 DFQATT and CDR2 SNEGSKA come from the germline V gene (reference sequence). CDR3 sequence reads: CSAGGTTYEQYF. The DNA of the CDR3 is TGCAGTGCTGGAGGGACTACCTACGAGCAGTACTTC.

The V call is TRBV7-9, the J call TRBJ1-1, with D unclear. Between the trimmed V and J ends, which lost 5 bases and 1 base, there was a span of 11 bases. CDR3 length: 14 residues. CDR1 and CDR2 (germline): SEHNR, FQNEAQ (reference sequence). CDR3 nucleotide sequence: TGTGCCAGCAGCGGCCGGTTGCCGAACACTGAAGCTTTCTTT. It is translated as CASSGRLPNTEAFF.

The rearrangement joins TRBV29-1 to TRBJ2-5; 7 nucleotides agree with TRBD1. CDR1 and CDR2 from the germline V gene are SQVTM and ANQGSEA. The CDR3 runs to 14 residues. The J segment lost 4 bases and the V segment lost 1 base, leaving 6 bases of the junction unmatched. CDR3 loop: CSVEGQGDRETQYF. CDR3 coding DNA: TGCAGCGTTGAAGGACAGGGAGATCGAGAGACCCAGTACTTC.

This clonotype was detected a few times. The chain couples TRBV12-3 or TRBV12-4 to TRBJ2-1, with a weak D call TRBD2 (6 bases). This CDR3 is built from 16 residues. Trimming shortened V by 3 bases and J by 2 bases, and 14 bases separated the two germline ends. DNA of the CDR3: TGTGCCAGCAGTTTCGGGCCCGGGGGTACCTACAATGAGCAGTTCTTC. It codes for CASSFGPGGTYNEQFF.

This clonotype has only a few counts. The V call is TRBV19, the J call TRBJ2-4; the D call may be TRBD1 or TRBD2 (5 bases each). The CDR3 has 14 amino acids. Trimming took 7 bases from V and 0 from J, leaving 10 bases between them. The germline gives CDR1 LNHDA, CDR2 SQIVND (reference sequence). The CDR3 nucleotides read TGTGCCAGTACCGAGGGGATAGCCAAAAACATTCAGTACTTC. This sequence encodes CASTEGIAKNIQYF.

This clonotype was seen at least ten times. This rearrangement joins TRBV7-8 to TRBJ2-3; 12 nucleotides match TRBD2. The trim removed 3 bases at V and 2 bases at J, leaving 3 bases unmatched. Germline V lookup: CDR1 SGHVS, CDR2 FQNEAQ. The CDR3 spans 16 residues. CDR3 sequence (DNA): TGTGCCAGCAGCTTCCTAGCGGGAGGGTCCACAGATACGCAGTATTTT. Translation gives CASSFLAGGSTDTQYF.

As regards this clonotype: Just one base apart from a much larger clone, this may be a read error. This chain joins TRBV5-1 and TRBJ2-3; a possible D gene is TRBD1 (7 bases). This CDR3 contains 16 residues. In germline, CDR1 is SGHRS, CDR2 YFSETQ. The ends were cut back, 0 bases at V and 10 bases at J, with 21 bases in the middle. The CDR3: CASSLVQAEGADSQYF. Here the CDR3 DNA reads TGCGCCAGCAGCTTGGTTCAAGCGGAGGGGGCGGATTCGCAGTATTTT.

This clonotype has ten or more counts. This rearrangement joins TRBV7-8 to TRBJ2-7; TRBD1 might be the D (5 bases). CDR1 and CDR2 from the germline V gene are SGHVS and FQNEAQ. The V and J ends lost 5 bases and 3 bases respectively, with 11 bases between them. The CDR3 runs to 13 residues. The CDR3 region has the DNA TGTGCCAGCAGCAGGGGTGGTCGCTACGAGCAGTACTTC. Translation: CASSRGGRYEQYF.

This clonotype was observed a handful of times. This rearrangement joins TRBV7-9 to TRBJ2-2; weak D call: TRBD1 (6 bases). CDR1 is SEHNR and CDR2 is FQNEAQ in the germline V gene (reference sequence). V lost 5 bases to trimming and J lost 6 bases, with 16 bases between them. The CDR3 runs 15 residues. The CDR3 nucleotides read TGTGCCAGCAGCCTGCGAACACAGGGATCCGGGGAGCTGTTTTTT. It translates to CASSLRTQGSGELFF.

This clonotype occurred a few times. The rearrangement joins TRBV6-4 to TRBJ1-1; D is unresolved. The germline gives CDR1 MRHNA, CDR2 SNTAGT. V dropped 6 bases and J dropped 1 base, with 9 bases sitting between them. The CDR3 consists of 13 residues. The CDR3 spells CASSKRANTEAFF. Here the CDR3 DNA reads TGTGCCAGCAGCAAAAGGGCGAACACTGAAGCTTTCTTT.

The CDR3 nucleotides read TGTGCCAGCAGCTTAATGAGAGACACCTCCTACGAGCAGTACTTC. Residues: CASSLMRDTSYEQYF. The chain has TRBV11-2 and TRBJ2-7; D uncertain. Germline V CDR1 and CDR2: SGHAT, FQNNGV. The length of the CDR3 is 15 residues. Trimming removed 2 bases from V and 0 bases from J, with 11 bases in between.

V and J are TRBV7-9 and TRBJ2-3; 8 bases map to TRBD1. The germline CDR1 and CDR2 sequences are SEHNR and FQNEAQ (reference sequence). The CDR3 has 15 residues. V shed 5 bases, J shed 2 bases, and the junction held 6 bases outside the gene matches. Written as DNA, the CDR3 is TGTGCCAGCAGCATAGGACAGGGTTTCACAGATACGCAGTATTTT. This codes for CASSIGQGFTDTQYF.

The rearrangement uses TRBV5-5 and TRBJ1-1, with D unclear. Trimming took off 3 bases at V and 1 base at J, with 10 bases between the two ends. This CDR3 is 14 amino acids long. Germline CDR1 reads SGHKS; CDR2 reads YYEKEE (reference sequence). The CDR3 DNA reads TGTGCCAGCAGCTCCGGTGGAGGGAACACTGAAGCTTTCTTT. Its translation: CASSSGGGNTEAFF.

This clonotype showed up just a few times. The chain links TRBV20-1 to TRBJ2-3; D gene unclear. Per germline, CDR1 DFQATT and CDR2 SNEGSKA (reference sequence). The V gene lost 1 base and the J gene lost 6 bases, with 14 bases spanning the gap. This CDR3 spans 14 amino acids. CDR3 residues: CSARALHNRDTQYF. The CDR3 nucleotides read TGCAGTGCTAGAGCCCTCCACAACCGGGATACGCAGTATTTT.

This clonotype is a singleton in its sample. The V call is TRBV20-1, the J call TRBJ2-1; TRBD2 might be the D (6 bases). The CDR3 is 15 amino acids. V was cut by 6 bases and J by 5 bases, with 20 bases left in between. CDR1 is DFQATT and CDR2 is SNEGSKA in the germline V gene (reference sequence). The CDR3 DNA sequence: TGCAGTGCCATACCGGGGGAGTTGGTGGACAATGAGCAGTTCTTC. Translation gives CSAIPGELVDNEQFF.

This clonotype was detected a few times. The chain recombines TRBV6-1 with TRBJ2-7; 10 positions agree with TRBD1. Looked up from germline, CDR1 is MNHNS and CDR2 is SASEGT. The V segment lost 6 bases and the J segment 6 bases; nucleotides outside the gene matches: 5. The CDR3 is 13 residues long. Written as DNA, the CDR3 is TGTGCCAGCAGGGGGACAGGGGAGCGCGAGCAGTACTTC. Translation gives CASRGTGEREQYF.

This chain connects TRBV20-1 to TRBJ1-1; D remains unclear. Germline-derived CDR1 and CDR2 are DFQATT and SNEGSKA (reference sequence). The CDR3 spans 12 residues. V was cut by 6 bases and J by 5 bases, with 13 bases left in between. CDR3 sequence reads: CSAQRGETEAFF. As DNA, the CDR3 is TGCAGTGCCCAACGGGGTGAGACTGAAGCTTTCTTT.

The genes are TRBV7-9 and TRBJ1-3; possibly TRBD1 for D (6 bases). The CDR3 totals 14 residues. The V end was cut by 5 bases, the J end by 0 bases, with 8 bases between. In germline, CDR1 is SEHNR, CDR2 FQNEAQ (reference sequence). The CDR3 DNA follows: TGTGCCAGCAGCAGGGGGATCTCTGGAAACACCATATATTTT. Its protein product is CASSRGISGNTIYF.

This clonotype was counted between two and nine times. The V call is TRBV20-1, the J call TRBJ2-7, with 11 positions matching TRBD2. Germline V gene data show CDR1 as DFQATT and CDR2 as SNEGSKA (reference sequence). V was clipped by 5 bases and J by 1 base; unmatched bases: 7. CDR3 size: 15 residues. CDR3 sequence: CSADQGTSGSYEQYF. DNA for the CDR3: TGCAGTGCTGACCAGGGGACTAGCGGATCCTACGAGCAGTACTTC.

The chain recombines TRBV19 with TRBJ2-7, with D unresolved. Trimming shortened V by 4 bases and J by 1 base, and 8 bases separated the two germline ends. Germline V gene data show CDR1 as LNHDA and CDR2 as SQIVND (reference sequence). This CDR3 comprises 13 residues. This CDR3 reads CASSSRQSYEQYF. The CDR3 bases are TGTGCCAGTAGTAGTCGGCAGTCCTACGAGCAGTACTTC.

This clonotype was recorded many times. V gene TRBV12-3 or TRBV12-4 combines with J gene TRBJ1-1, with TRBD1 matching over 7 bases. The CDR3 consists of 14 residues. V gave up 4 bases and J gave up 4 bases; unmatched junction bases: 6. CDR3 coding DNA: TGTGCCAGCAGTTCCCGGGACAGAGGCACTGAAGCTTTCTTT. Translating gives CASSSRDRGTEAFF.

CDR3 in amino acids: CASSSGDGYNEQFF. CDR3 coding DNA: TGCGCCAGCAGCTCAGGGGACGGGTACAATGAGCAGTTCTTC. This chain connects TRBV5-1 to TRBJ2-1; a possible D gene is TRBD1 (6 bases). With 3 bases removed from V and 4 bases from J, the gap between germline ends came to 11 bases. The CDR3 runs to 14 residues. Germline-derived CDR1 and CDR2 are SGHRS and YFSETQ.

This clonotype was seen only a few times. The chain combines TRBV4-2 with TRBJ2-5; perhaps TRBD2 as D (5 bases). The CDR3 covers 13 residues. The ends were cut back, 0 bases at V and 5 bases at J, with 7 bases in the middle. Germline V gene data show CDR1 as LGHNA and CDR2 as YNFKEQ. The CDR3 DNA reads TGTGCCAGCAGCCAAGAGGGGAGCGAGACCCAGTACTTC. The encoded protein is CASSQEGSETQYF.